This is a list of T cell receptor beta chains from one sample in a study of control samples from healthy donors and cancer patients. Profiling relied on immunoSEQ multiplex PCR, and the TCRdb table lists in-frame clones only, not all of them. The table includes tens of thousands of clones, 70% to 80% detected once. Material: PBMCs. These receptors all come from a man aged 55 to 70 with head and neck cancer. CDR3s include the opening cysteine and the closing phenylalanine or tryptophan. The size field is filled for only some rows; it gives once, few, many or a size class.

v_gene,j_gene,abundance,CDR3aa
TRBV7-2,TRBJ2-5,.,CASSLGRLETQYF
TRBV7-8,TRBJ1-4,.,CASSLRGIEKLFF
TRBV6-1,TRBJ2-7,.,CASSDVQNPFPYEQYF
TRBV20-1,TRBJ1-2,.,CSGFGSQGYTF
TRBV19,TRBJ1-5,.,CASSKVGQNNQPQHF
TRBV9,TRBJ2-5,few,CASSVEGNPKETQYF
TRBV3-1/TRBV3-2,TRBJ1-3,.,CASSPPGNTIYF
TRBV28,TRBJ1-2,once,CASSFGSRVSGYTF
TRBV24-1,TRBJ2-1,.,CATSPTQGNEQFF
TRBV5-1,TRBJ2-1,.,CASSLEVNNEQFF
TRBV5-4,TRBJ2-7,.,CASSLAGGQGRYEQYF
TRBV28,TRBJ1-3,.,CASSTNRGRENTIYF
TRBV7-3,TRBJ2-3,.,CASSLFQGAGDTQYF
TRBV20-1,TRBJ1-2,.,CSAKTGYGYTF
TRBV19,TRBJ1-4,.,CASSPPGSRATNEKLFF
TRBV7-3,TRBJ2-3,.,CASSLRPGSTDTQYF
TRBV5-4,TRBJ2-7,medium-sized,CASSPGTGGYEQYF
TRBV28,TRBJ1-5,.,CASSFSAGTQPQHF
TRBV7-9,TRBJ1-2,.,CASSREHGQDRGYTF
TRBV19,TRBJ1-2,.,CASRTGTVYGYTF
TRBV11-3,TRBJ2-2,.,CASSLRDTGELFF
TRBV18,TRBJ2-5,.,CASSPGGKETQYF
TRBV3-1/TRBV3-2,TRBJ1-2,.,CASSHPDRIYGYTF
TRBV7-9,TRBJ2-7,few,CASHIGTSEQYF
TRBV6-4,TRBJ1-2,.,CASSESGGKGGYTF
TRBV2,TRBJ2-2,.,CASSVEGGELFF
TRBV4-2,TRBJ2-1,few,CASSQDPGLAGGYNEQFF
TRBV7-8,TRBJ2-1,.,CASTLGWNEQFF
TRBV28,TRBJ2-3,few,CASSLTPSTDTQYF
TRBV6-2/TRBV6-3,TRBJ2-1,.,CASSYSGSSYNEQFF
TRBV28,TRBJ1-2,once,CASGHYGYTF
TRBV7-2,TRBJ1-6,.,CASSLEGRTSGGSPLHF
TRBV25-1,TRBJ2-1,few,CASSDSGPTYNEQFF
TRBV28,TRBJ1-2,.,CASSSPGQGTNGYTF
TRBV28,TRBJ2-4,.,CASSGSGGRINIQYF
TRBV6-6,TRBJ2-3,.,CASAGQVDTQYF
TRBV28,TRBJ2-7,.,CASSPSSAGAKYEQYF
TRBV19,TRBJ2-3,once,CASTLGQASGDTQYF
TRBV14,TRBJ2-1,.,CASSPGQPYNEQFF
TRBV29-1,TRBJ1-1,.,CSVERALGGPEAFF
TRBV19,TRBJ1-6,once,CASSLLGGNSPLHF
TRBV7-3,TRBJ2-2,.,CASSPISENTGELFF
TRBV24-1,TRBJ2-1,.,CATSDMRREEDEQFF
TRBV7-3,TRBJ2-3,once,CASSLTPLGADTQYF
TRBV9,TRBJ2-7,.,CASSVVDAPTYEQYF
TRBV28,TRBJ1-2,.,CASRLQGFNYGYTF
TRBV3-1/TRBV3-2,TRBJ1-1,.,CASSQDWHYTEAFF
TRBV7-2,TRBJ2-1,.,CASSTPNPGDEQFF
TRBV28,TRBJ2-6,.,CASSLQGGKPGANVLTF
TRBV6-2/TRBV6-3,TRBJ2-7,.,CASSYLDASYEQYF
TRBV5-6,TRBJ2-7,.,CASSPQGGSYEQYF
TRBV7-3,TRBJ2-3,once,CASSSGTLYGRQYF
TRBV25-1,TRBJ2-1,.,CASSESLGTLNEQFF
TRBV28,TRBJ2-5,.,CASSLKETQYF
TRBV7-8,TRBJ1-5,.,CASSLAGKGREPQHF
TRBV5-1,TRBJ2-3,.,CASSLAVPTDTQYF
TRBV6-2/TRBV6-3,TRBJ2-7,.,CASSYGTEGYEQYF